This T cell receptor (beta chain) was sequenced for a study of T-cell memory formation after mild COVID-19. TCRdb re-called the 5' RACE reads through MiXCR, storing one row per CDR3 protein. This table holds 350,000 to 450,000 distinct CDR3 sequences, 20% to 30% found once. CDR1 is MNHEY, CDR2 SVGEGT, per germline. With 1 base removed from V and 3 bases from J, the gap between germline ends came to 16 bases. This CDR3 is built from 16 residues. The TCR was taken from an adult woman who had mild COVID-19 (a few samples of this study predate the infection). Cell type and time point are not known. The specimen was PBMCs or a T cell subset sorted from them (not recorded which). The chain combines TRBV6-2 or TRBV6-3 with TRBJ2-7; D call uncertain. The CDR3: CASSYWNSTAFYEQYF. CDR3 DNA: TGTGCCAGCAGTTACTGGAATTCGACCGCATTCTACGAGCAGTACTTC.